These T cell receptor beta chains were read from a single sample in a study of blood T cell repertoires in COVID-19. Measured with immunoSEQ multiplex PCR; TCRdb has only the in-frame clones, and not every one. The table records 260,000 or so clones, around 80% of them present only once. The sequenced sample consisted of peripheral blood. These receptors all come from a man at least 80 years old with acute or convalescent COVID-19. The CDR3 runs from the conserved cysteine through the conserved F or W. Fields, in order: J gene, CDR3 length, V gene, CDR3 protein.

j_gene: TRBJ2-7
len: 14
v_gene: TRBV5-1
CDR3aa: CASSLGQGLGEQYF

j_gene: TRBJ1-6
len: 14
v_gene: TRBV11-2
CDR3aa: CASSLAQGGSPLHF

j_gene: TRBJ2-7
len: 15
v_gene: TRBV7-3
CDR3aa: CASSLGGSPTYEQYF

j_gene: TRBJ1-3
len: 19
v_gene: TRBV12-5
CDR3aa: CASGQRLRGTGGCGNTIYF

j_gene: TRBJ1-1
len: 14
v_gene: TRBV2
CDR3aa: CASSEATGIMRAFF

j_gene: TRBJ2-1
len: 14
v_gene: TRBV28
CDR3aa: CASVLDRNYNEQFF

j_gene: TRBJ2-3
len: 13
v_gene: TRBV25-1
CDR3aa: CASSLAGGDTQYF

j_gene: TRBJ2-5
len: 15
v_gene: TRBV13
CDR3aa: CASSSRLEYQETQYF

j_gene: TRBJ1-3
len: 17
v_gene: TRBV15
CDR3aa: CATSRVRQTIAGNTIYF

j_gene: TRBJ2-1
len: 15
v_gene: TRBV6-5
CDR3aa: CASGYRDRITNEQFF

j_gene: TRBJ2-5
len: 15
v_gene: TRBV7-6
CDR3aa: CASSLTGFNKETQYF

j_gene: TRBJ2-1
len: 15
v_gene: TRBV7-9
CDR3aa: CASSSDRSSYNEQFF

j_gene: TRBJ2-3
len: 15
v_gene: TRBV9
CDR3aa: CASSASGGLADTQYF

j_gene: TRBJ1-6
len: 17
v_gene: TRBV30
CDR3aa: CACDRDRPSSYNSPLHF

j_gene: TRBJ1-1
len: 14
v_gene: TRBV29-1
CDR3aa: CSAGQGSLNTEAFF

j_gene: TRBJ1-2
len: 14
v_gene: TRBV5-4
CDR3aa: CASSGGAGNYGYTF

j_gene: TRBJ2-5
len: 13
v_gene: TRBV3-1/TRBV3-2
CDR3aa: CASSQWAEETQYF

j_gene: TRBJ1-2
len: 12
v_gene: TRBV28
CDR3aa: CASSFGPQTLTF

j_gene: TRBJ2-5
len: 15
v_gene: TRBV28
CDR3aa: CASSKQGPRQETQYF

j_gene: TRBJ2-7
len: 12
v_gene: TRBV6-4
CDR3aa: CASKGRGYEQYF

j_gene: TRBJ2-7
len: 12
v_gene: TRBV18
CDR3aa: CASSPSSYEQYF

j_gene: TRBJ2-7
len: 15
v_gene: TRBV7-9
CDR3aa: CASSLARGYSYEQYF

j_gene: TRBJ2-2
len: 17
v_gene: TRBV5-4
CDR3aa: CASSLALQGAMAGELFF

j_gene: TRBJ2-3
len: 16
v_gene: TRBV29-1
CDR3aa: CSVEGTSGMGTDTQYF

j_gene: TRBJ2-1
len: 12
v_gene: TRBV29-1
CDR3aa: CSAAAGVNEQFF

j_gene: TRBJ1-3
len: 15
v_gene: TRBV10-3
CDR3aa: CAISEDRIPGNTIYF

j_gene: TRBJ1-1
len: 14
v_gene: TRBV5-1
CDR3aa: CASRPSDLNTEAFF

j_gene: TRBJ2-2
len: 12
v_gene: TRBV5-6
CDR3aa: CASSPNTGELFF

j_gene: TRBJ2-6
len: 15
v_gene: TRBV14
CDR3aa: CASSQAGSGANVLTF

j_gene: TRBJ2-3
len: 15
v_gene: TRBV6-5
CDR3aa: CASRDSPNSADTQYF

j_gene: TRBJ1-6
len: 13
v_gene: TRBV3-1/TRBV3-2
CDR3aa: CASSSNVVSPLHF

j_gene: TRBJ1-1
len: 16
v_gene: TRBV2
CDR3aa: CASSSGTGGYHTEAFF

j_gene: TRBJ1-6
len: 15
v_gene: TRBV7-2
CDR3aa: CASSLGQGGSSPLHF

j_gene: TRBJ1-1
len: 13
v_gene: TRBV7-6
CDR3aa: CASSLSRSTEAFF

j_gene: TRBJ1-6
len: 14
v_gene: TRBV6-5
CDR3aa: CASSYGTDSSPLHF

j_gene: TRBJ2-7
len: 13
v_gene: TRBV29-1
CDR3aa: CSVVGQGAYEQYF

j_gene: TRBJ2-7
len: 15
v_gene: TRBV18
CDR3aa: CASSPGLAGTYEQYF

j_gene: TRBJ2-7
len: 15
v_gene: TRBV6-1
CDR3aa: CASSDLIRGLYEQYF

j_gene: TRBJ2-5
len: 14
v_gene: TRBV7-3
CDR3aa: CASSPGTARETQYF

j_gene: TRBJ1-2
len: 15
v_gene: TRBV28
CDR3aa: CASSLSGTSGDGYTF

j_gene: TRBJ2-5
len: 16
v_gene: TRBV5-1
CDR3aa: CASSLGARGIEETQYF

j_gene: TRBJ2-2
len: 12
v_gene: TRBV7-9
CDR3aa: CASSLDGWSLFF

j_gene: TRBJ2-1
len: 15
v_gene: TRBV7-9
CDR3aa: CASSPTSGSYNEQFF

j_gene: TRBJ1-3
len: 19
v_gene: TRBV5-6
CDR3aa: CASSLVWTYFLTSGNTIYF

j_gene: TRBJ2-2
len: 15
v_gene: TRBV28
CDR3aa: CASSSSGANTGELFF

j_gene: TRBJ1-5
len: 15
v_gene: TRBV28
CDR3aa: CASSLSGGGNQPQHF

j_gene: TRBJ1-6
len: 13
v_gene: TRBV27
CDR3aa: CASSPRGAGPLHF

j_gene: TRBJ1-2
len: 13
v_gene: TRBV7-9
CDR3aa: CASSSDSDYGYTF

j_gene: TRBJ2-7
len: 15
v_gene: TRBV11-2
CDR3aa: CASSPTRGGPYEQYF

j_gene: TRBJ2-1
len: 13
v_gene: TRBV19
CDR3aa: CATTGQSYNEQFF

j_gene: TRBJ2-3
len: 13
v_gene: TRBV10-3
CDR3aa: CAISDVRGDTQYF

j_gene: TRBJ2-1
len: 14
v_gene: TRBV7-3
CDR3aa: CASSFGGSDNEQFF

j_gene: TRBJ1-1
len: 14
v_gene: TRBV6-5
CDR3aa: CASSPRDSSPEAFF

j_gene: TRBJ1-5
len: 17
v_gene: TRBV27
CDR3aa: CASSDNDSDRGDQPQHF

j_gene: TRBJ1-6
len: 18
v_gene: TRBV3-1/TRBV3-2
CDR3aa: CASRETAISASYNSPLHF